The rows below give T cell receptor beta chains drawn from one sample of a study of radiation and T cells in renal cell carcinoma. Profiling relied on immunoSEQ multiplex PCR, and the TCRdb table lists in-frame clones only, not all of them. Of some 50,000 clones listed, approximately 83% are singletons. Specimen: blood, collected from a patient whose treatment included radiotherapy and nephrectomy. The receptors derive from a woman between 70 and 85 years old with renal cell carcinoma. Both conserved end residues are part of each CDR3. The D gene is left open where the match is weak. Some rows have no size entry. The others give once, few or many, or a class for an expanded clone.

V	D	J	size	DNA	CDR3
TRBV9	.	TRBJ2-3	.	TGTGCCAGCGGCTTAGGGGGGGCCACAGATACGCAGTATTTT	CASGLGGATDTQYF
TRBV30	.	TRBJ2-2	few	TGTGCCTGGAGTAGGGGGACCGGGGAGCTGTTTTTT	CAWSRGTGELFF
TRBV7-9	TRBD2	TRBJ2-7	.	TGTGCCAGCAGCCTCGGGGGGGGCCCAGGGGAGCAGTACTTC	CASSLGGGPGEQYF
TRBV18	TRBD1	TRBJ2-2	.	TGTGCCAGCTCACCGACGACAGGGAACCCGAACACCGGGGAGCTGTTTTTT	CASSPTTGNPNTGELFF
TRBV5-1	TRBD1	TRBJ2-7	.	TGCGCCAGCAGCCCGACAGGGGCCCCTACCTACGAGCAGTACTTC	CASSPTGAPTYEQYF
TRBV12-5	.	TRBJ2-5	.	TGTGCTAGTGGTTTTGGGGATGAAGAGACCCAGTACTTC	CASGFGDEETQYF
TRBV5-4	.	TRBJ2-5	.	TGTGCCAGCAGCTTCGGTGGGGCGTCGTACCAAGAGACCCAGTACTTC	CASSFGGASYQETQYF
TRBV5-4	TRBD1	TRBJ2-1	.	TGTGCCAGCAGCGTGGGGACAGGGTTCTTAAATGAGCAGTTCTTC	CASSVGTGFLNEQFF
TRBV5-4	.	TRBJ1-5	.	TGTGCCAGCAGCGGCGGGACCAATCAGCCCCAGCATTTT	CASSGGTNQPQHF
TRBV19	TRBD2	TRBJ2-4	.	TGTGCCAGTAGCGCGGGGGGCTTTCTAGCCAAAAACATTCAGTACTTC	CASSAGGFLAKNIQYF
TRBV5-6	.	TRBJ1-3	.	TGTGCCAGCAGCTTGTTGGCCGGGGGTGGAAACACCATATATTTT	CASSLLAGGGNTIYF
TRBV2	.	TRBJ2-3	.	TGTGCCAGCAGTGGTCTAGCTGCGCAGTATTTT	CASSGLAAQYF
TRBV6-1	.	TRBJ1-6	.	TGTGCCAGCAGTGAGTCAGGGAATAATTCACCCCTCCACTTT	CASSESGNNSPLHF
TRBV5-1	.	TRBJ2-3	.	TGCGCCAGCAGCTGGACTGGAGGGGATACGCAGTATTTT	CASSWTGGDTQYF
TRBV30	.	TRBJ1-2	hyperexpanded	TGTGCCTGGAGTGTACGCCAGGGAGTCTATGGCTACACCTTC	CAWSVRQGVYGYTF
TRBV5-1	.	TRBJ2-2	.	TGCGCCAGCAGCTTAGGGCATGAGGGGACCGGGGAGCTGTTTTTT	CASSLGHEGTGELFF
TRBV12-2	.	TRBJ2-1	.	TGTGCAAGTCGCTTTTCTAGCGGGGGGCATGAGCAGTTCTTC	CASRFSSGGHEQFF
TRBV7-9	.	TRBJ2-6	once	TGTGCCAGCAGCCCAAGGGGGGCTGGGGCCAACGTCCTGACTTTC	CASSPRGAGANVLTF
TRBV11-3	.	TRBJ1-1	few	TGTGCCAGCAGCTTGGCCGACGGTGAAGCTTTCTTT	CASSLADGEAFF
TRBV2	.	TRBJ2-7	.	TGTGCCAGCAGAAAAGGACGGACGACCTACGAGCAGTACTTC	CASRKGRTTYEQYF
TRBV6-5	TRBD2	TRBJ2-3	.	TGTGCCAGCAGGGCCCCGGGGGGGCCAGATACGCAGTATTTT	CASRAPGGPDTQYF
TRBV7-9	TRBD2	TRBJ2-7	.	TGTGCCAGCAGCCAAACTAGCGGCCCTAGGGACGAGCAGTACTTC	CASSQTSGPRDEQYF
TRBV27	.	TRBJ2-7	.	TGTGCCAGCAGTCCCCCCGGGACGATGGGAAGGGACGAGCAGTACTTC	CASSPPGTMGRDEQYF
TRBV6-1	.	TRBJ1-3	.	TGTGCCAGCAGTGAAGCTGGCAGACTCGGGAACACCATATATTTT	CASSEAGRLGNTIYF
TRBV6-1	TRBD1	TRBJ1-5	.	TGTGCCAGCAGTGGCCGACAGGGGATCGGCAATCAGCCCCAGCATTTT	CASSGRQGIGNQPQHF
TRBV30	.	TRBJ2-5	once	TGTGCCTGGAGTGTAGAGGACCTAGGGGAGACCCAGTACTTC	CAWSVEDLGETQYF
TRBV6-6	.	TRBJ1-1	.	TGTGCCAGCAGTTACCAAGGGGGCACTGAAGCTTTCTTT	CASSYQGGTEAFF
TRBV5-6	TRBD2	TRBJ2-1	.	TGTGCCAGCAGCGGCGGGGGAATCCTTTACAATGAGCAGTTCTTC	CASSGGGILYNEQFF
TRBV19	.	TRBJ2-1	.	TGTGCCAGTAGTTTACCTCGGAATAACGAGCAGTTCTTC	CASSLPRNNEQFF
TRBV30	.	TRBJ2-5	.	TGTGCCTGGAGCGCAACAGGGAGGGGGAAGGAGACCCAGTACTTC	CAWSATGRGKETQYF
TRBV18	TRBD1	TRBJ2-3	.	TGTGCCAGCTCACCAGCCAGGGGGCGTCCAGATACGCAGTATTTT	CASSPARGRPDTQYF
TRBV5-4	.	TRBJ1-1	few	TGTGCCAGCAGCTTGGGGACTGAAGCTTTCTTT	CASSLGTEAFF
TRBV4-1	TRBD2	TRBJ2-7	.	TGCGCCAGCAGCCCACCCTTAGCGGGTAGCTCCTACGAGCAGTACTTC	CASSPPLAGSSYEQYF
TRBV11-2	TRBD1	TRBJ1-2	.	TGTGCCAGCAGCCCCCGACAGGGAAGCTATGGCTACACCTTC	CASSPRQGSYGYTF
TRBV9	.	TRBJ2-3	.	TGTGCCAGCAGCGCACAGGAGGGGAGCACAGATACGCAGTATTTT	CASSAQEGSTDTQYF
TRBV19	.	TRBJ1-4	.	TGTGCCAGTAGTATACGGGCCAGTTATAATGAAAAACTGTTTTTT	CASSIRASYNEKLFF
TRBV27	TRBD2	TRBJ2-1	.	TGTGCCAGCAGGCAAGGACTAGCGGGAGGCGGTGAGCAGTTCTTC	CASRQGLAGGGEQFF
TRBV6-4	TRBD2	TRBJ2-3	few	TGTGCCAGCAGTGACTCGCCTAGCGGGGGCACAGATACGCAGTATTTT	CASSDSPSGGTDTQYF
TRBV5-8	.	TRBJ2-3	.	TGTGCCAGCAGCAACCCACTGGGAGGTACGCAGTATTTT	CASSNPLGGTQYF
TRBV5-4	.	TRBJ2-7	.	TGTGCCAGCAGCTTGGACACCTACTACGAGCAGTACTTC	CASSLDTYYEQYF
TRBV14	TRBD2	TRBJ2-3	.	TGTGCCAGCAGCCAGTATCTAGCGGTGAGCACAGATACGCAGTATTTT	CASSQYLAVSTDTQYF
TRBV6-1	.	TRBJ2-3	.	TGTGCCAGCATCCCGGGACTCCTCACAGATACGCAGTATTTT	CASIPGLLTDTQYF
TRBV5-1	TRBD1	TRBJ2-7	.	TGCGCCAGCAGCGCCCGGACGGGACAGGGCATCAACGAGCAGTACTTC	CASSARTGQGINEQYF
TRBV25-1	.	TRBJ1-5	.	TGTGCCAGCAGCCAGGTTGGCAGCAATCAGCCCCAGCATTTT	CASSQVGSNQPQHF
TRBV14	.	TRBJ2-7	.	TGTGCCAGCAGCCAAGTTTCGGGTTCCGAGCAGTACTTC	CASSQVSGSEQYF
TRBV9	.	TRBJ1-1	.	TGTGCCAGCAGCCCTAGGGGGGAGGACACTGAAGCTTTCTTT	CASSPRGEDTEAFF
TRBV19	.	TRBJ1-5	few	TGTGCCAGTAGTATAGAAGGGGTCCTCTTTTATAGCAATCAGCCCCAGCATTTT	CASSIEGVLFYSNQPQHF
TRBV2	TRBD2	TRBJ2-3	.	TGTGCCAGCATTAGAAGACTAGCGGGGGAATCTAGCACAGATACGCAGTATTTT	CASIRRLAGESSTDTQYF
TRBV2	.	TRBJ1-2	.	TGTGCCAGCAGTGAAGAACAGATCGGGGGCTACACCTTC	CASSEEQIGGYTF
TRBV7-6	.	TRBJ1-5	.	TGTGCCAGCAGCTTATCGCCGAAAGGGCAGCCCCAGCATTTT	CASSLSPKGQPQHF
TRBV2	.	TRBJ1-1	.	TGTGCCAGCAGTTTACGGGACCGGGTAAACACTGAAGCTTTCTTT	CASSLRDRVNTEAFF
TRBV29-1	.	TRBJ2-4	.	TGCAGCGTAAGCCTAGGGGCAGGTAACATTCAGTACTTC	CSVSLGAGNIQYF
TRBV9	TRBD1	TRBJ1-4	.	TGTGCCAGCAGCGTAGCCCAGGGGGCCGGTGAAAAACTGTTTTTT	CASSVAQGAGEKLFF
TRBV7-9	.	TRBJ1-4	.	TGTGCCAGCAGCTCTGGGGGGACTAATGAAAAACTGTTTTTT	CASSSGGTNEKLFF
TRBV2	.	TRBJ2-2	.	TGTGCCAGCAGCCCTAACAGGGCCACCGGGGAGCTGTTTTTT	CASSPNRATGELFF
TRBV6-5	TRBD2	TRBJ2-3	.	TGTGCCAGCAGGACTAGCGGCAAAGGGGGAGATACGCAGTATTTT	CASRTSGKGGDTQYF
TRBV19	.	TRBJ1-2	.	TGTGCCAGTAGTATAACAGGGCCATATGGCTACACCTTC	CASSITGPYGYTF
TRBV4-1	.	TRBJ2-7	.	TGCGCCAGCAGCCCGGGGGGCGCCTACGAGCAGTACTTC	CASSPGGAYEQYF
TRBV2	TRBD2	TRBJ2-7	once	TGTGCCACCGGCTGGGAGAAGACTAGCGACCTCTCCTACGAGCAGTACTTC	CATGWEKTSDLSYEQYF